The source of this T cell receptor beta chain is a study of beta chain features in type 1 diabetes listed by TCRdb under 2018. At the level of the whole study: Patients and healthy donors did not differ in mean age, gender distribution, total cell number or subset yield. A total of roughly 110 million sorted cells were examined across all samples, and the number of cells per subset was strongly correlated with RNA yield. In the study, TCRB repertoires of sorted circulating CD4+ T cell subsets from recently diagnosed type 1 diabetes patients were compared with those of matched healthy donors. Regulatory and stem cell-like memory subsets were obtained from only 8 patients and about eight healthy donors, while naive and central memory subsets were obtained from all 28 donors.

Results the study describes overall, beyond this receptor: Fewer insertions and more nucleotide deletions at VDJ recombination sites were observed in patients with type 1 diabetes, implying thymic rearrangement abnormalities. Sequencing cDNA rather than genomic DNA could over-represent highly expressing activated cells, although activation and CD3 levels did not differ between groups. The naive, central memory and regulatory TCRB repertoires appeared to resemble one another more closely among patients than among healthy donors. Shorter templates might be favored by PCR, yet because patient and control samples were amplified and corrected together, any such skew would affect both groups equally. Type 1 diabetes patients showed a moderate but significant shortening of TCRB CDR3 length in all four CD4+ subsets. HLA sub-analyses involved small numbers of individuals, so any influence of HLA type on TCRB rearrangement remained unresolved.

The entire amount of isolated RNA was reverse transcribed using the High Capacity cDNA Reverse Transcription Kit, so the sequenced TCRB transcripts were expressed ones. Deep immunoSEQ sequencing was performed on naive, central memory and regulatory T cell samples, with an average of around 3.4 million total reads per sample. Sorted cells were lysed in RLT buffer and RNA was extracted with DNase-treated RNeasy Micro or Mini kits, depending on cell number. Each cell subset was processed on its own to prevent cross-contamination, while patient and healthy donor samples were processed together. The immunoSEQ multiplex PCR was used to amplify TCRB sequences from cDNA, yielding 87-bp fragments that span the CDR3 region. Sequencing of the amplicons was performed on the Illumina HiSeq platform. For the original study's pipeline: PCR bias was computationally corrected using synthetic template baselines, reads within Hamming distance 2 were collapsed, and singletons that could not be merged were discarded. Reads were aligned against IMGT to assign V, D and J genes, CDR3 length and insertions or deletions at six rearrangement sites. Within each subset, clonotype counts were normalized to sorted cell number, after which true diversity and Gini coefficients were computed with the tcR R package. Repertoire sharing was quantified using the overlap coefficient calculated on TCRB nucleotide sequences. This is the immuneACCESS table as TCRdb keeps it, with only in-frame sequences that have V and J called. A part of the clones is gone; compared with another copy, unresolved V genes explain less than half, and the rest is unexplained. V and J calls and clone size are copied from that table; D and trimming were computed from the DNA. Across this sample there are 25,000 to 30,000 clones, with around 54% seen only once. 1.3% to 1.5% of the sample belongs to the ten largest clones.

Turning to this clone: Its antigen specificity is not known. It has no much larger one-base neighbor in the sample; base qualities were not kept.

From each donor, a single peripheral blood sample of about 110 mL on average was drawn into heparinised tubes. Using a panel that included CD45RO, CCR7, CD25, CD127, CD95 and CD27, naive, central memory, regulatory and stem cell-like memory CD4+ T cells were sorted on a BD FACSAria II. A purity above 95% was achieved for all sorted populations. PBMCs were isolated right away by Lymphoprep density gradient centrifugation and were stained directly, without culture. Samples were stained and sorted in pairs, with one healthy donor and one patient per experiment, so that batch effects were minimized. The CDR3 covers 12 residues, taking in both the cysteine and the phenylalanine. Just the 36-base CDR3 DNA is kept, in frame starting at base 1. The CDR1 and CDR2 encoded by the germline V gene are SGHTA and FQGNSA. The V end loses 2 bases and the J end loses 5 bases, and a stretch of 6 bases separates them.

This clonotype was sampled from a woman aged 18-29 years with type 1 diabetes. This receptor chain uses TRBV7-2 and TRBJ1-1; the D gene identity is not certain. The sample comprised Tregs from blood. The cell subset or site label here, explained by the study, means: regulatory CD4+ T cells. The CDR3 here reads CASSLRETEAFF. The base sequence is TGTGCCAGCAGCTTAAGGGAGACTGAAGCTTTCTTT.